The TCR beta chain described here comes from a study of cytomegalovirus exposure and HLA in healthy donors. The overall study: Early on, a data release was issued that held 80 million to 90 million unique TCRs from HLA-typed donors.

With regard to this clone: Its cognate antigen is unknown.

The PCR contained 60 Vbeta and 13 Jbeta primers. The protocol was immunoSEQ multiplex PCR, while the TCRdb copy is restricted to in-frame clones and leaves out a portion. Altogether approximately 190,000 clones are present, 70% to 85% being singletons, with the ten largest covering roughly 3.6%. Overall study results and limits: Solely CMV serostatus was available to characterize immune exposure.

The CDR3 loop spans 16 amino acids. V lost 5 bases and J lost 5; bases outside the gene matches: 14. Looked up from germline, CDR1 is MGHRA and CDR2 is YSYEKL. V usage is TRBV4-1 and J usage is TRBJ2-5; 7 bases map to TRBD2. Sequencing was performed on PBMCs. The receptor's source is a man between 40 and 49 years old in good health and CMV-seropositive. In DNA, the CDR3 is TGCGCCAGCAGCATCCGGGACTATCCAGATCCGGAGACCCAGTACTTC. Its protein product is CASSIRDYPDPETQYF.